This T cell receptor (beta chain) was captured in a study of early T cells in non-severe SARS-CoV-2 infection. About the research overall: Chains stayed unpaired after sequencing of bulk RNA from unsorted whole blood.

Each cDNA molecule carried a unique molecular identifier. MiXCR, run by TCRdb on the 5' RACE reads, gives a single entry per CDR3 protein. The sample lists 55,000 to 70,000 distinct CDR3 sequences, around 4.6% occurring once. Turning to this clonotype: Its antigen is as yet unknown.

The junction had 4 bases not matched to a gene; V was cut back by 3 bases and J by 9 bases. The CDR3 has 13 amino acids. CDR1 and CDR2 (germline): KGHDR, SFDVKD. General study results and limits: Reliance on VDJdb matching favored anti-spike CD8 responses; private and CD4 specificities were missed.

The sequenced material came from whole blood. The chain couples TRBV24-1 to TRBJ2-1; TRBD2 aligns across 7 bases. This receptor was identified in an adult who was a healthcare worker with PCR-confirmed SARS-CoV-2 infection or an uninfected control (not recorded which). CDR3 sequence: CATSDGGGSEQFF. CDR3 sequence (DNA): TGTGCCACCAGTGATGGGGGAGGGAGTGAGCAGTTCTTC.